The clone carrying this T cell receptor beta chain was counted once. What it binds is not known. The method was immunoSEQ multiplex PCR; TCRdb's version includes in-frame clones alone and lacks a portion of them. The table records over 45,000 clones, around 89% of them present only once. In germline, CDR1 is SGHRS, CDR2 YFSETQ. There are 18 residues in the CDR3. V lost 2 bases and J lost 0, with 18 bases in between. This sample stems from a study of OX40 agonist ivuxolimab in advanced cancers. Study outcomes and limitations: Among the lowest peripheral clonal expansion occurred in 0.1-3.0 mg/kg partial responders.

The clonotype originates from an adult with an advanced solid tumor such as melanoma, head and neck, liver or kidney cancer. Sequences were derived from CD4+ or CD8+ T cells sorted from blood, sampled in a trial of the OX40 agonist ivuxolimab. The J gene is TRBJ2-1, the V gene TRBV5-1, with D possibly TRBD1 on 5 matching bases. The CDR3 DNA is TGCGCCAGCAGCTTCAGACAGCACCGTGCTTCCTCCTACAATGAGCAGTTCTTC. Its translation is CASSFRQHRASSYNEQFF.